A selection of T cell receptor beta chains follows, all from one sample in a study of blood T cells in healthy people across ages. TCRdb called the 5' RACE reads again in MiXCR, with one record for every CDR3 protein. The repertoire holds over 1,500,000 distinct CDR3 sequences, about 50% seen once, with 2.1% in the top ten. The sample was blood. The source of these receptors is a middle-aged woman in good health. CDR3s include the opening cysteine and the closing phenylalanine or tryptophan. Each record gives: clone size, V gene, D gene, J gene, CDR3 length, CDR3 DNA, CDR3 protein. D genes are given only for firm matches. Clone size is given for some rows only: seen once, a few or many times, or a class if the clone is expanded.

clone size: once; V gene: TRBV15; D gene: NA; J gene: TRBJ1-5; CDR3 length: 13; CDR3 DNA: TGTGCCACCAACATCAGGGCCAATCAGCCCCAGCATTTT; CDR3 protein: CATNIRANQPQHF
clone size: NA; V gene: TRBV21-1; D gene: NA; J gene: TRBJ1-2; CDR3 length: 16; CDR3 DNA: TGTGCCAGCAGCAAACGGAGACGGAACCTTAACTATGGCTACACCTTC; CDR3 protein: CASSKRRRNLNYGYTF
clone size: few; V gene: TRBV7-2; D gene: NA; J gene: TRBJ1-1; CDR3 length: 11; CDR3 DNA: TGTGCCAGCAGTCCGAGGGCTGAAGCTTTCTTT; CDR3 protein: CASSPRAEAFF
clone size: NA; V gene: TRBV20-1; D gene: NA; J gene: TRBJ2-1; CDR3 length: 15; CDR3 DNA: TGCAGTGCTAGAGACCTCAGGACTGGCGCGCAAGAGCAGTTCTTC; CDR3 protein: CSARDLRTGAQEQFF
clone size: NA; V gene: TRBV24-1; D gene: TRBD1; J gene: TRBJ1-2; CDR3 length: 15; CDR3 DNA: TGTGCCACCAGTGATCGCACAGGGGGTGAATATGGCTACACCTTC; CDR3 protein: CATSDRTGGEYGYTF
clone size: NA; V gene: TRBV29-1; D gene: NA; J gene: TRBJ2-6; CDR3 length: 21; CDR3 DNA: TGCAGCGTTGAAGATTTCACCCCCGGGGCTTTAGACGGGTCTGGGGCCAACGTCCTGACTTTC; CDR3 protein: CSVEDFTPGALDGSGANVLTF
clone size: NA; V gene: TRBV25-1; D gene: NA; J gene: TRBJ2-3; CDR3 length: 16; CDR3 DNA: TGTGCCAGCAGTCGTTCAAGGAGATCTAGCACAGATACGCAGTATTTT; CDR3 protein: CASSRSRRSSTDTQYF
clone size: once; V gene: TRBV10-2; D gene: NA; J gene: TRBJ2-1; CDR3 length: 13; CDR3 DNA: TGCGTCAGCAAAAGGGGTTTTGGGAATGAGCAGTTCTTC; CDR3 protein: CVSKRGFGNEQFF
clone size: NA; V gene: TRBV6-5; D gene: NA; J gene: TRBJ1-2; CDR3 length: 15; CDR3 DNA: TGTGCCAGCACCCGAGGCCCGGGACTGGGGTATGGCTACACCTTC; CDR3 protein: CASTRGPGLGYGYTF
clone size: NA; V gene: TRBV7-8; D gene: NA; J gene: TRBJ1-2; CDR3 length: 15; CDR3 DNA: TGTGCCAGCAGCCTCCTAGAGCAGGGATCGGGTGGCTACACCTTC; CDR3 protein: CASSLLEQGSGGYTF
clone size: NA; V gene: TRBV6-6; D gene: NA; J gene: TRBJ2-7; CDR3 length: 15; CDR3 DNA: TGTGCCAGCAGTTACTCGATTCAGGGATCCTACGAGCAGTACTTC; CDR3 protein: CASSYSIQGSYEQYF
clone size: NA; V gene: TRBV29-1; D gene: TRBD2; J gene: TRBJ2-1; CDR3 length: 17; CDR3 DNA: TGCAGCGTTGCAGAAGAGCGGGGGGTGGGGTACCAAGAGACCCAGTTCTTC; CDR3 protein: CSVAEERGVGYQETQFF
clone size: NA; V gene: TRBV7-9; D gene: TRBD1; J gene: TRBJ1-2; CDR3 length: 17; CDR3 DNA: TGTGCCAGCAGCTTGGAGGACAGGGTATACACTAACTATGGCTACACCTTC; CDR3 protein: CASSLEDRVYTNYGYTF
clone size: NA; V gene: TRBV4-1; D gene: NA; J gene: TRBJ2-5; CDR3 length: 16; CDR3 DNA: TGCGCCAGCAGCCCCATCTGGGGGGCGACACAAGAGACCCAGTACTTC; CDR3 protein: CASSPIWGATQETQYF
clone size: NA; V gene: TRBV7-7; D gene: NA; J gene: TRBJ2-3; CDR3 length: 13; CDR3 DNA: TGTGCTAGCAGCCGCGGAACGTCTGATACGCAGTATTTT; CDR3 protein: CASSRGTSDTQYF
clone size: once; V gene: TRBV5-1; D gene: NA; J gene: TRBJ2-7; CDR3 length: 13; CDR3 DNA: TGCGCCAGCAGCTTGACGGGGGAACACGAGCAGTACTTC; CDR3 protein: CASSLTGEHEQYF
clone size: NA; V gene: TRBV7-2; D gene: NA; J gene: TRBJ1-4; CDR3 length: 15; CDR3 DNA: TGTGCCAGCAGCTTAAGTGTAGAGGGAGGGGAAAAACTGTTTTTT; CDR3 protein: CASSLSVEGGEKLFF
clone size: NA; V gene: TRBV7-6; D gene: TRBD2; J gene: TRBJ2-3; CDR3 length: 16; CDR3 DNA: TGTGCCAGCAGCTTAGCCAGCGGGAGACCCACAGATACGCAGTATTTT; CDR3 protein: CASSLASGRPTDTQYF
clone size: few; V gene: TRBV20-1; D gene: NA; J gene: TRBJ1-2; CDR3 length: 15; CDR3 DNA: TGCAGTGCTAGAGATTCTGCAGGGGTAAACTATGGCTACACCTTC; CDR3 protein: CSARDSAGVNYGYTF
clone size: once; V gene: TRBV27; D gene: NA; J gene: TRBJ2-5; CDR3 length: 15; CDR3 DNA: TGTGCCAGCAGTGATAGGGCAGGGGAGGTAGAGACCCAGTACTTC; CDR3 protein: CASSDRAGEVETQYF
clone size: NA; V gene: TRBV7-8; D gene: TRBD1; J gene: TRBJ1-6; CDR3 length: 16; CDR3 DNA: TGTGCCAGCAGCCTCGCGGGACAGCAATCCAATTCACCCCTCCACTTT; CDR3 protein: CASSLAGQQSNSPLHF
clone size: NA; V gene: TRBV24-1; D gene: NA; J gene: TRBJ2-1; CDR3 length: 14; CDR3 DNA: TGTGCCACCCAGGGGACGGTAGGGTCGATTGAGCAGTTCTTC; CDR3 protein: CATQGTVGSIEQFF
clone size: NA; V gene: TRBV6-5; D gene: TRBD1; J gene: TRBJ1-4; CDR3 length: 15; CDR3 DNA: TGTGCCAGCAGGTCCCAAAACAGGGGTAGTGAAAAACTGTTTTTT; CDR3 protein: CASRSQNRGSEKLFF
clone size: NA; V gene: TRBV9; D gene: NA; J gene: TRBJ2-5; CDR3 length: 15; CDR3 DNA: TGTGCCAGTAGTATCAGGGGAAACCACCAAGAGACCCAGTACTTC; CDR3 protein: CASSIRGNHQETQYF
clone size: NA; V gene: TRBV12-3/TRBV12-4; D gene: NA; J gene: TRBJ2-4; CDR3 length: 19; CDR3 DNA: TGTGCCAGCAGTTTCATAATTTCGCAGCAGACCCTAGCCAAAAACATTCAGTACTTC; CDR3 protein: CASSFIISQQTLAKNIQYF
clone size: few; V gene: TRBV5-1; D gene: NA; J gene: TRBJ2-5; CDR3 length: 14; CDR3 DNA: TGCGCCAGCAGCTTGTTCAGGGGCGATGAGACCCAGTACTTC; CDR3 protein: CASSLFRGDETQYF
clone size: NA; V gene: TRBV20-1; D gene: TRBD2; J gene: TRBJ2-5; CDR3 length: 14; CDR3 DNA: TGCAGTGCCCCCGGGTGGGGGGGACAAGAGACCCAGTACTTC; CDR3 protein: CSAPGWGGQETQYF
clone size: NA; V gene: TRBV11-2; D gene: TRBD1; J gene: TRBJ2-3; CDR3 length: 17; CDR3 DNA: TGTGCCAGCAGCGAGATAGCGAGGGGGCTTGTCACAGATACGCAGTATTTT; CDR3 protein: CASSEIARGLVTDTQYF
clone size: NA; V gene: TRBV29-1; D gene: TRBD1; J gene: TRBJ2-7; CDR3 length: 13; CDR3 DNA: TGCAGCGTTGCCGGGACAGGGGCCTACGAGCAGTACTTC; CDR3 protein: CSVAGTGAYEQYF
clone size: few; V gene: TRBV4-3; D gene: TRBD2; J gene: TRBJ2-1; CDR3 length: 14; CDR3 DNA: TGCGCCAGCAGCCAGGGGGGGGTAGGGAATGAGCAGTTCTTC; CDR3 protein: CASSQGGVGNEQFF
clone size: NA; V gene: TRBV6-6; D gene: NA; J gene: TRBJ2-7; CDR3 length: 12; CDR3 DNA: TGTGCCAGCAGTTCTAAGACCGGCGGGCGGTACTTC; CDR3 protein: CASSSKTGGRYF
clone size: NA; V gene: TRBV14; D gene: TRBD1; J gene: TRBJ1-1; CDR3 length: 15; CDR3 DNA: TGTGCCAGCAGCCTGAGGACAGGTTCGAACACTGAAGCTTTCTTT; CDR3 protein: CASSLRTGSNTEAFF
clone size: NA; V gene: TRBV5-1; D gene: TRBD1; J gene: TRBJ2-7; CDR3 length: 15; CDR3 DNA: TGTGCCAGCAGCGGCCTTGGGACAGGGGGTGGCGAGCAGTACTTC; CDR3 protein: CASSGLGTGGGEQYF
clone size: NA; V gene: TRBV4-1; D gene: TRBD2; J gene: TRBJ2-5; CDR3 length: 15; CDR3 DNA: TGCGCCAGCAGCCAAGATAGTCTAGCGGAAGAGACCCAGTACTTC; CDR3 protein: CASSQDSLAEETQYF
clone size: NA; V gene: TRBV12-3/TRBV12-4; D gene: NA; J gene: TRBJ2-3; CDR3 length: 17; CDR3 DNA: TGTGCCAGCCGGCAGCGATCAAGTAAAAGGAGCACAGATACGCAGTATTTT; CDR3 protein: CASRQRSSKRSTDTQYF
clone size: once; V gene: TRBV2; D gene: NA; J gene: TRBJ2-1; CDR3 length: 14; CDR3 DNA: TGTGCCAGCATCCGTCCGGGGGGCGGAGGTGAGCAGTTCTTC; CDR3 protein: CASIRPGGGGEQFF
clone size: NA; V gene: TRBV6-1; D gene: NA; J gene: TRBJ2-2; CDR3 length: 14; CDR3 DNA: TGTGCCACCGGCCGGGGAAGCGGGACCGGGGAGCTGTTTTTT; CDR3 protein: CATGRGSGTGELFF
clone size: NA; V gene: TRBV4-3; D gene: NA; J gene: TRBJ1-1; CDR3 length: 15; CDR3 DNA: TGCGCCAGCAGCCAAGGGGCAGTGTATAGCACTGAAGCTTTCTTT; CDR3 protein: CASSQGAVYSTEAFF
clone size: NA; V gene: TRBV4-3; D gene: NA; J gene: TRBJ2-4; CDR3 length: 14; CDR3 DNA: TGCGCCAGCAGCCAAGTTGGCATGAGGAACATTCAGTACTTC; CDR3 protein: CASSQVGMRNIQYF
clone size: NA; V gene: TRBV20-1; D gene: NA; J gene: TRBJ2-1; CDR3 length: 15; CDR3 DNA: TGCAGTGCTGGGGTGAGGCGGGCACTATACAATGAGCAGTTCTTC; CDR3 protein: CSAGVRRALYNEQFF
clone size: NA; V gene: TRBV7-3; D gene: TRBD2; J gene: TRBJ2-1; CDR3 length: 18; CDR3 DNA: TGTGCCAGCAGCACCAACCCTCGAGCGGGGGGGCCAAACAATGAGCAGTTCTTC; CDR3 protein: CASSTNPRAGGPNNEQFF
clone size: NA; V gene: TRBV7-2; D gene: TRBD2; J gene: TRBJ2-4; CDR3 length: 18; CDR3 DNA: TGTGCCAGCAGCCGCGGGACTAGCGGGGGGTCCACCCGACTGATTCAGTACTTC; CDR3 protein: CASSRGTSGGSTRLIQYF
clone size: NA; V gene: TRBV6-5; D gene: TRBD1; J gene: TRBJ1-2; CDR3 length: 13; CDR3 DNA: TGTGCCAGTCGCCGACAGGGTTTCTATGGCCACACCTTC; CDR3 protein: CASRRQGFYGHTF
clone size: NA; V gene: TRBV24-1; D gene: NA; J gene: TRBJ1-6; CDR3 length: 13; CDR3 DNA: TGTGCCACCCGCGACACCTATAATTCACCCCTCCACTTT; CDR3 protein: CATRDTYNSPLHF
clone size: NA; V gene: TRBV28; D gene: NA; J gene: TRBJ2-7; CDR3 length: 18; CDR3 DNA: TGTGCCAGCAGTTTAAGGTTTGTTGGGGGGCAAGGATCCTACGAGCAGTACTTC; CDR3 protein: CASSLRFVGGQGSYEQYF
clone size: few; V gene: TRBV28; D gene: NA; J gene: TRBJ1-6; CDR3 length: 16; CDR3 DNA: TGTGCCAGCAGTTTAGGTTGGTCCAGGCGAAATTCACCCCTCCACTTT; CDR3 protein: CASSLGWSRRNSPLHF
clone size: NA; V gene: TRBV6-1; D gene: TRBD2; J gene: TRBJ2-1; CDR3 length: 16; CDR3 DNA: TGTGCCAGCAGTGAAGCAGGCGGGAGATCCTACAATGAGCAGTTCTTC; CDR3 protein: CASSEAGGRSYNEQFF
clone size: NA; V gene: TRBV29-1; D gene: NA; J gene: TRBJ2-3; CDR3 length: 12; CDR3 DNA: TGCAGCGTTCGACGAGGTACAGATACGCAGTATTTT; CDR3 protein: CSVRRGTDTQYF
clone size: few; V gene: TRBV7-6; D gene: TRBD1; J gene: TRBJ2-1; CDR3 length: 17; CDR3 DNA: TGTGCCAGCAGCTCCAGACAGGGGGCTAGTCTATACAATGAGCAGTTCTTC; CDR3 protein: CASSSRQGASLYNEQFF
clone size: few; V gene: TRBV7-9; D gene: TRBD1; J gene: TRBJ1-1; CDR3 length: 13; CDR3 DNA: TGTGCCAGCACCGGACAGGCCAACACTGAAGCTTTCTTT; CDR3 protein: CASTGQANTEAFF
clone size: NA; V gene: TRBV20-1; D gene: TRBD1; J gene: TRBJ1-6; CDR3 length: 16; CDR3 DNA: TGCAGTGCTAGAGAGCGAGCGGCAGGGGGAAACTCACCCCTCCACTTT; CDR3 protein: CSARERAAGGNSPLHF
clone size: NA; V gene: TRBV20-1; D gene: NA; J gene: TRBJ2-7; CDR3 length: 14; CDR3 DNA: TGCAGTGCTAGAGACATAGACGGACACCACGAGCAGTACTTC; CDR3 protein: CSARDIDGHHEQYF
clone size: NA; V gene: TRBV12-3/TRBV12-4; D gene: NA; J gene: TRBJ2-1; CDR3 length: 14; CDR3 DNA: TGTGCCAGCAGCGAAGGGGGTGCCTACAATGAGCAGTTCTTC; CDR3 protein: CASSEGGAYNEQFF
clone size: NA; V gene: TRBV6-6; D gene: NA; J gene: TRBJ1-2; CDR3 length: 11; CDR3 DNA: TGTGCCAGCAGCGAGGGTCCTGGCTACACCTTC; CDR3 protein: CASSEGPGYTF
clone size: few; V gene: TRBV9; D gene: TRBD2; J gene: TRBJ2-1; CDR3 length: 16; CDR3 DNA: TGTGCCAGCAGCGGGCCAGGACGGGGGGGCTCCCATGAGCAGTTCTTC; CDR3 protein: CASSGPGRGGSHEQFF
clone size: NA; V gene: TRBV27; D gene: TRBD1; J gene: TRBJ2-5; CDR3 length: 15; CDR3 DNA: TGTGCCAGCAGTGGAACAGGGGGTCGGGGGGAGACCCAGTACTTC; CDR3 protein: CASSGTGGRGETQYF
clone size: NA; V gene: TRBV5-1; D gene: TRBD2; J gene: TRBJ2-1; CDR3 length: 16; CDR3 DNA: TGCGCCAGCAGCCCACAGACTAGCGGGGGCTGGAATGAGCAGTTCTTC; CDR3 protein: CASSPQTSGGWNEQFF
clone size: few; V gene: TRBV5-1; D gene: NA; J gene: TRBJ2-3; CDR3 length: 15; CDR3 DNA: TGCGCCAGCAGCCGACAGTCGGCTAGCACAGATACGCAGTATTTT; CDR3 protein: CASSRQSASTDTQYF
clone size: once; V gene: TRBV3-1; D gene: NA; J gene: TRBJ2-2; CDR3 length: 17; CDR3 DNA: TGTGCCAGCAGCCAAAAGGGACTCCGACGTTTCACCGGGGAGCTGTTTTTT; CDR3 protein: CASSQKGLRRFTGELFF
clone size: NA; V gene: TRBV4-2; D gene: TRBD2; J gene: TRBJ2-1; CDR3 length: 16; CDR3 DNA: TGTGCCAGCAGCCGGGATGGGACTAGCGCTCTCAATGAGCAGTTCTTC; CDR3 protein: CASSRDGTSALNEQFF